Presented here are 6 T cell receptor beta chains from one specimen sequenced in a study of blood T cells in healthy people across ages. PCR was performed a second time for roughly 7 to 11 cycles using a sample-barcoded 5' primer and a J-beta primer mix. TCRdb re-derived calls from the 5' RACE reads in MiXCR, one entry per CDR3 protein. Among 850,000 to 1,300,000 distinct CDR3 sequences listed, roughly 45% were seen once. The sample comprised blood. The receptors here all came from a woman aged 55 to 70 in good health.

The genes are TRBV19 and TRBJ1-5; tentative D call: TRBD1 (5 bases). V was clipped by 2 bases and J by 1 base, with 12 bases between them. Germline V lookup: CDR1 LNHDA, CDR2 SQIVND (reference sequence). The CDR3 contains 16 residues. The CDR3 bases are TGTGCCAGTAGTATACCCAGGGAGCGCAGCAATCAGCCCCAGCATTTT. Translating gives CASSIPRERSNQPQHF.

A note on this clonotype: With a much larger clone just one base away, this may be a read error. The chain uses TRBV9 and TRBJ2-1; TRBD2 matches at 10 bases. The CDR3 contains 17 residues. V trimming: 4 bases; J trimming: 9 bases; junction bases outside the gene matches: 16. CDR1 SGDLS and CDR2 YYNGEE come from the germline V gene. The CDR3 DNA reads TGTGCCAGCAGCATCCACGGTGGGCTAGCGGGAGTGGGTGAGCAGTTCTTC. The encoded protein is CASSIHGGLAGVGEQFF.

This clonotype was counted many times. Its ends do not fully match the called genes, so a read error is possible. The CDR3 bases are TGCGCCAGCAGCCCGACGGGGGTGGAGACCCAGTACTTC. Amino acid sequence: CASSPTGVETQYF. The chain uses TRBV18 and TRBJ2-5, with D tentatively TRBD2 (6 bases). CDR3 length: 13 amino acids. Per the germline V gene, CDR1 is KGHSH and CDR2 is LQKENI.

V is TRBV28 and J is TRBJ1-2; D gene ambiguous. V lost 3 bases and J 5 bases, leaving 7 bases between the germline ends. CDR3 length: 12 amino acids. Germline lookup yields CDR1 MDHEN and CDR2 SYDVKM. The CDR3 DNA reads TGTGCCAGCAGTTTGGCCCAGTATGGCTACACCTTC. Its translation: CASSLAQYGYTF.

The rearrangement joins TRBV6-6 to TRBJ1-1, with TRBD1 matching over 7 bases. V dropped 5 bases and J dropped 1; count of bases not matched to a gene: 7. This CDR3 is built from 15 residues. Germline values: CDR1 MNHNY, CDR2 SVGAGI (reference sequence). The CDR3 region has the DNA TGTGCCAGCAGTCCGAGGGACAGAGAGAACACTGAAGCTTTCTTT. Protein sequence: CASSPRDRENTEAFF.

CDR3 sequence: CATSRVYEQFF. As DNA, the CDR3 is TGTGCCACCAGCAGAGTATATGAGCAGTTCTTC. The chain links TRBV15 to TRBJ2-1; no clear D. This CDR3 has 11 residues. Trimming removed 1 base from V and 8 bases from J, with 3 bases in between. CDR1 is LNHNV and CDR2 is YYDKDF in the germline V gene (reference sequence).